The rows below give T cell receptor beta chains drawn from one sample of a study of spatial heterogeneity in lung cancer. TCRdb called the 5' RACE reads again in MiXCR, with one record for every CDR3 protein. Of about 26,000 distinct CDR3 sequences detected, roughly 13% appear once; the ten largest clones hold roughly 24%. The source material was PBMCs, sampled at surgery. The receptor source for this set is a female donor with early-stage non-small cell lung cancer. CDR3s include the opening cysteine and the closing phenylalanine or tryptophan. Fields, in order: D gene, clone size, J gene, V gene, CDR3 protein, CDR3 DNA. D genes are given only for firm matches. Size is omitted from some rows. Given values are once, few, many or a class for expanded clones.

.,many,TRBJ1-1,TRBV7-8,CASSAGDLNTEAFF,TGTGCCAGCAGCGCCGGGGATCTAAACACTGAAGCTTTCTTT
TRBD2,many,TRBJ2-2,TRBV27,CASRTSGRALGSGELFF,TGTGCCAGCCGTACTAGCGGGAGGGCCCTGGGTTCCGGGGAGCTGTTTTTT
TRBD2,many,TRBJ2-1,TRBV7-2,CASSISGTSRLFF,TGTGCCAGCAGCATATCCGGGACTAGTCGCCTGTTCTTC
.,many,TRBJ2-1,TRBV20-1,CSARDSRGSYNEQFF,TGCAGTGCTAGAGATAGTAGGGGCTCCTACAATGAGCAGTTCTTC
.,many,TRBJ1-1,TRBV5-6,CASSLLAVTMNTEAFF,TGTGCCAGCAGCTTGTTGGCGGTTACAATGAACACTGAAGCTTTCTTT
.,.,TRBJ2-3,TRBV27,CASSSPNSGVDTQYF,TGTGCCAGCAGTTCCCCGAACTCAGGGGTAGATACGCAGTATTTT
.,many,TRBJ2-5,TRBV5-4,CASSVDSQPETQYF,TGTGCCAGCAGCGTGGACAGTCAACCTGAGACCCAGTACTTC
TRBD2,many,TRBJ2-3,TRBV13,CASSASGGAADTQYF,TGTGCCAGCAGCGCTAGCGGGGGGGCCGCAGATACGCAGTATTTT
.,many,TRBJ1-1,TRBV18,CASSPQSANTEAFF,TGTGCCAGCTCACCCCAATCAGCTAACACTGAAGCTTTCTTT
TRBD1,few,TRBJ2-2,TRBV7-4,CASSSSATGGTGELFF,TGTGCCAGCAGCAGCTCCGCGACAGGGGGTACCGGGGAGCTGTTTTTT
TRBD1,.,TRBJ1-1,TRBV7-9,CASSSLTPGQGVTEAFF,TGTGCCAGCAGCTCCCTGACCCCGGGACAGGGGGTCACTGAAGCTTTCTTT
TRBD1,.,TRBJ2-1,TRBV9,CASSPWDRKISYNEQFF,TGTGCCAGCAGCCCTTGGGACAGAAAAATATCCTACAATGAGCAGTTCTTC
.,many,TRBJ2-3,TRBV7-9,CASSLGGEGTQRDTQYF,TGTGCCAGCAGCTTAGGTGGTGAGGGGACCCAGAGGGATACGCAGTATTTT
.,many,TRBJ2-5,TRBV6-2/TRBV6-3,CASSPRVYRETQYF,TGTGCCAGCAGTCCCAGGGTTTATCGAGAGACCCAGTACTTC
TRBD2,.,TRBJ2-1,TRBV20-1,CSARDITSETNEQFF,TGCAGTGCTAGAGATATTACTAGCGAAACCAATGAGCAGTTCTTC
.,many,TRBJ2-1,TRBV20-1,CSADTLARNEQFF,TGCAGTGCTGATACGCTAGCGCGGAATGAGCAGTTCTTC
TRBD1,.,TRBJ1-4,TRBV20-1,CSAGDRGDEKLFF,TGCAGTGCTGGGGACAGGGGCGATGAAAAACTGTTTTTT
.,few,TRBJ2-3,TRBV3-1,CASSLQGSDTQYF,TGTGCCAGCAGCCTGCAGGGGTCGGATACGCAGTATTTT
.,.,TRBJ2-3,TRBV7-9,CASSHRERSTDTQYF,TGTGCCAGCAGCCACAGGGAAAGGAGCACAGATACGCAGTATTTT
.,many,TRBJ1-5,TRBV28,CASSESLSQHF,TGTGCCAGCAGTGAGAGCTTATCCCAGCATTTT
.,.,TRBJ2-2,TRBV9,CTSSVAESFNTGELFF,TGTACCAGCAGCGTAGCTGAGTCCTTTAACACCGGGGAGCTGTTTTTT
.,many,TRBJ2-3,TRBV3-1,CASSQVSDTDTQYF,TGTGCCAGCAGCCAAGTCTCGGACACAGATACGCAGTATTTT
TRBD1,medium-sized,TRBJ1-6,TRBV7-9,CASSTQGAGNSPLHF,TGTGCCAGCAGCACCCAGGGGGCGGGTAATTCACCCCTCCACTTT
.,few,TRBJ2-3,TRBV20-1,CSAPGLTVFPDTQYF,TGCAGTGCTCCAGGATTGACAGTCTTCCCAGATACGCAGTATTTT
.,many,TRBJ2-5,TRBV25-1,CASSEFGGSETQYF,TGTGCCAGCAGTGAATTTGGGGGGTCGGAGACCCAGTACTTC
.,.,TRBJ2-5,TRBV10-3,CAISKGVRETQYF,TGTGCCATCAGTAAGGGAGTCAGAGAGACCCAGTACTTC
.,many,TRBJ2-1,TRBV27,CASSLSASYNEQFF,TGTGCCAGCAGTTTATCGGCCTCCTACAATGAGCAGTTCTTC
TRBD2,.,TRBJ2-2,TRBV28,CASTPPGLRELFF,TGTGCCAGCACCCCACCGGGACTACGGGAGCTGTTTTTT
.,medium-sized,TRBJ1-5,TRBV7-2,CASSLGRYSNQPQHF,TGTGCCAGCAGCTTAGGGCGGTATAGCAATCAGCCCCAGCATTTT
.,many,TRBJ1-1,TRBV27,CASSARRMNTEAFF,TGTGCCAGCAGTGCGAGACGTATGAACACTGAAGCTTTCTTT
TRBD1,many,TRBJ1-3,TRBV12-3/TRBV12-4,CASSFRGTGGGNTIYF,TGTGCCAGCAGCTTCCGGGGGACAGGAGGGGGAAACACCATATATTTT
.,.,TRBJ2-5,TRBV5-1,CASSLEGAGETQYF,TGCGCCAGCAGCTTGGAAGGGGCGGGAGAGACCCAGTACTTC
TRBD2,many,TRBJ2-3,TRBV18,CASSPTSGATDTQYF,TGTGCCAGCTCACCGACTAGCGGGGCCACAGATACGCAGTATTTT
TRBD2,.,TRBJ2-2,TRBV10-3,CAISGTSGGPDTGELFF,TGTGCCATCAGTGGGACTAGCGGGGGCCCCGACACCGGGGAGCTGTTTTTT
.,many,TRBJ2-3,TRBV6-2/TRBV6-3,CASSYGSGDTDTQYF,TGTGCCAGCAGTTACGGGTCAGGGGACACAGATACGCAGTATTTT
.,many,TRBJ1-1,TRBV20-1,CSARDLRGENTEAFF,TGCAGTGCTAGAGATTTACGGGGAGAGAACACTGAAGCTTTCTTT
TRBD2,many,TRBJ2-7,TRBV27,CASNTGLAGSYEQYF,TGTGCCAGCAATACGGGACTAGCGGGTTCCTACGAGCAGTACTTC
.,many,TRBJ2-4,TRBV3-1,CASSPALGQARSYF,TGTGCCAGCAGCCCCGCCTTGGGGCAAGCCCGATCGTACTTC
.,many,TRBJ2-4,TRBV3-1,CASSQDYGGAKNIQYF,TGTGCCAGCAGCCAAGATTACGGAGGGGCCAAAAACATTCAGTACTTC
TRBD2,many,TRBJ2-3,TRBV4-3,CASSPSPPGLADSTDTQYF,TGCGCCAGCAGTCCCTCTCCCCCCGGACTAGCAGATAGCACAGATACGCAGTATTTT
.,many,TRBJ1-2,TRBV5-1,CASSLVPEGGYTF,TGCGCCAGCAGCTTGGTTCCAGAAGGCGGCTACACCTTC
.,few,TRBJ1-3,TRBV28,CAALSGSSGNTIYF,TGTGCCGCCCTGTCCGGGAGCTCTGGAAACACCATATATTTT
.,.,TRBJ1-5,TRBV3-1,CASSLQINQPQHF,TGTGCCAGCAGCCTCCAGATCAATCAGCCCCAGCATTTT
.,many,TRBJ2-1,TRBV28,CASSLSQAAEQFF,TGTGCCAGCAGTTTGTCCCAAGCGGCTGAGCAGTTCTTC